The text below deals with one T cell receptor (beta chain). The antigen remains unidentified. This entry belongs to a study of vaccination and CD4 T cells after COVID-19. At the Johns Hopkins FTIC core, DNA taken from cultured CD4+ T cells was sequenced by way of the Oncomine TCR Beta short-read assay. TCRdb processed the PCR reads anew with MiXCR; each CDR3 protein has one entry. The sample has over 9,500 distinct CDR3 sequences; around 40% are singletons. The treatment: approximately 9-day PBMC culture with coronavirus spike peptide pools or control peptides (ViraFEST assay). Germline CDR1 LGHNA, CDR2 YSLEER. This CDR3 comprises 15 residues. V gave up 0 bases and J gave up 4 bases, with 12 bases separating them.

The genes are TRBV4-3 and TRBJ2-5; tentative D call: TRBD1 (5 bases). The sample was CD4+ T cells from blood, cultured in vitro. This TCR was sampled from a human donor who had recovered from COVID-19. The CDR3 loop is CASSQDPRVPETQYF. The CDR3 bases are TGCGCCAGCAGCCAAGATCCCAGGGTTCCAGAGACCCAGTACTTC.